Presented here are 5 T cell receptor beta chains from one specimen sequenced in a study of a mutant IDH1 vaccine in newly diagnosed glioma. Described time point: week 35, safety follow-up. Alongside topical imiquimod, each dose of vaccine comprised 300 ug of mutant IDH1 20-mer peptide. No antigen has been assigned to these receptors. TCRdb's table, derived via immunoSEQ multiplex PCR, lists solely in-frame clones and lacks some. The table has about 27,000 clones, roughly 85% seen once. The sample consisted of PBMCs, taken from a glioma patient whose treatment included an IDH1 peptide vaccine. These receptors were taken from a man aged 25-45 years with glioma.

The chain links TRBV5-6 to TRBJ1-1; D uncertain. The CDR3 has 16 amino acids. Germline values: CDR1 SGHDT, CDR2 YYEEEE. Trimming cost V 4 bases and J 1 base, with 17 bases left between them. The CDR3 reads CASSPAGVGWNTEAFF. The CDR3 bases are TGTGCCAGCAGCCCCGCCGGGGTAGGGTGGAACACTGAAGCTTTCTTT.

The chain recombines TRBV30 with TRBJ1-1, with D perhaps matching TRBD1 (5 bases). The CDR3 runs 14 residues. The ends were cut back, 1 base at V and 5 bases at J, with 14 bases in the middle. Germline V gene sequence: CDR1 GTSNPN, CDR2 SVGIG (reference sequence). For the CDR3, the DNA is TGTGCCTGGAGTGGCGGGGCTGGGAATACTGAAGCTTTCTTT. It codes for CAWSGGAGNTEAFF.

V usage is TRBV5-6 and J usage is TRBJ2-3; the D gene is possibly TRBD1 (6 bases). V gave up 4 bases and J gave up 5 bases, with 17 bases separating them. CDR3 length: 15 amino acids. The germline gives CDR1 SGHDT, CDR2 YYEEEE. CDR3 bases: TGTGCCAGCAGCCCTCGGTGGCCCAGGGGAGATACGCAGTATTTT. Translated, it gives CASSPRWPRGDTQYF.

The chain has TRBV4-3 and TRBJ1-1, with 8 bases fitting TRBD1. Germline-derived CDR1 and CDR2 are LGHNA and YSLEER. The CDR3 length is 17 residues. J was trimmed by 1 base and V by 3 bases; bases with no gene match: 10. The CDR3 region is CASSHLYRDRRNTEAFF. For the CDR3, the DNA is TGCGCCAGCAGCCACTTGTACCGGGACAGGAGGAACACTGAAGCTTTCTTT.

The V call is TRBV19, the J call TRBJ2-7; a possible D gene is TRBD2 (5 bases). V was clipped by 0 bases and J by 0 bases, with 9 bases between them. The CDR3 sequence is 15 residues long. In germline, CDR1 is LNHDA, CDR2 SQIVND (reference sequence). The CDR3 sequence is CASSIDTGTSYEQYF. DNA of the CDR3: TGTGCCAGTAGTATAGATACGGGAACCTCCTACGAGCAGTACTTC. Variable domain in full (rest from reference TRBV19 and TRBJ2-7): DGGITQSPKYLFRKEGQNVTLSCEQNLNHDAMYWYRQDPGQGLRLIYYSQIVNDFQKGDIAEGYSVSREKKESFPLTVTSAQKNPTAFYLCASSIDTGTSYEQYFGPGTRLTVT.